A selection of T cell receptor beta chains follows, all from one sample in a study of blood T cell repertoires in COVID-19. Libraries were prepared by immunoSEQ multiplex PCR; TCRdb keeps only in-frame clonotypes and omits some of them. Among nearly 25,000 clones listed, approximately 85% were seen once. Sequences were obtained from peripheral blood. The receptors were sampled from a human donor in a cohort sampled during active COVID-19. Each CDR3 is given with its conserved first and last residue. Fields, in order: D gene, V gene, clone size, J gene, CDR3 protein. D genes are given only for firm matches. Size values are once, few and many counts, or a class for expanded clones, and some rows have none.

d_call: TRBD2; v_call: TRBV9; clone_size: -; j_call: TRBJ2-1; cdr3_aa: CASSAGGSSYNEQFF
d_call: -; v_call: TRBV5-1; clone_size: -; j_call: TRBJ1-1; cdr3_aa: CASSYSLNTEAFF
d_call: TRBD2; v_call: TRBV7-9; clone_size: once; j_call: TRBJ2-7; cdr3_aa: CASSWTSGASYYEQYF
d_call: TRBD1; v_call: TRBV3-1/TRBV3-2; clone_size: -; j_call: TRBJ1-4; cdr3_aa: CASGAGTGGNEKLFF
d_call: TRBD1; v_call: TRBV24-1; clone_size: -; j_call: TRBJ2-5; cdr3_aa: CATSDLQGAYGETQYF
d_call: -; v_call: TRBV3-1/TRBV3-2; clone_size: -; j_call: TRBJ1-3; cdr3_aa: CASSQDSRNTIYF
d_call: TRBD2; v_call: TRBV19; clone_size: once; j_call: TRBJ2-1; cdr3_aa: CASSIGGGRSGNEQFF
d_call: TRBD1; v_call: TRBV6-5; clone_size: -; j_call: TRBJ2-1; cdr3_aa: CASSYRDRGLYEQFF
d_call: -; v_call: TRBV15; clone_size: -; j_call: TRBJ2-5; cdr3_aa: CATSRDFGETQYF
d_call: -; v_call: TRBV5-6; clone_size: once; j_call: TRBJ1-2; cdr3_aa: CASSLQGDSNYGYTF
d_call: TRBD1; v_call: TRBV5-1; clone_size: -; j_call: TRBJ2-2; cdr3_aa: CASSFPSLQGQGGTGELFF
d_call: TRBD1; v_call: TRBV19; clone_size: -; j_call: TRBJ2-3; cdr3_aa: CASSTSQGAPLNTQYF
d_call: -; v_call: TRBV9; clone_size: few; j_call: TRBJ2-7; cdr3_aa: CASSSPYSIEQYF
d_call: TRBD2; v_call: TRBV5-4; clone_size: -; j_call: TRBJ2-3; cdr3_aa: CASSLSMGGGRDTQYF
d_call: -; v_call: TRBV7-9; clone_size: -; j_call: TRBJ1-1; cdr3_aa: CASSLEQGGAEAFF
d_call: -; v_call: TRBV7-8; clone_size: -; j_call: TRBJ2-2; cdr3_aa: CASSSTGNTGELFF
d_call: TRBD1; v_call: TRBV14; clone_size: -; j_call: TRBJ1-2; cdr3_aa: CASSPGTGGIFGYTF
d_call: -; v_call: TRBV6-6; clone_size: -; j_call: TRBJ2-7; cdr3_aa: CASSASGPSYEQYF
d_call: TRBD2; v_call: TRBV6-5; clone_size: once; j_call: TRBJ2-5; cdr3_aa: CASSYSVRGGQETQYF
d_call: -; v_call: TRBV19; clone_size: -; j_call: TRBJ1-1; cdr3_aa: CASSILTGYSREAFF
d_call: -; v_call: TRBV13; clone_size: -; j_call: TRBJ2-7; cdr3_aa: CASSSGTDYEQYF
d_call: TRBD1; v_call: TRBV27; clone_size: -; j_call: TRBJ1-1; cdr3_aa: CASKAGTGGAPEAFF
d_call: TRBD1; v_call: TRBV9; clone_size: -; j_call: TRBJ2-1; cdr3_aa: CASSGSTGGLEQFF
d_call: -; v_call: TRBV29-1; clone_size: -; j_call: TRBJ2-6; cdr3_aa: CSVAAGAANVLTF
d_call: TRBD1; v_call: TRBV11-3; clone_size: -; j_call: TRBJ2-7; cdr3_aa: CASSPGTGRSYEQYF
d_call: -; v_call: TRBV19; clone_size: -; j_call: TRBJ2-3; cdr3_aa: CASRGGLREPDTQYF
d_call: -; v_call: TRBV14; clone_size: -; j_call: TRBJ2-7; cdr3_aa: CASSQDVAANSYEQYF
d_call: -; v_call: TRBV3-1/TRBV3-2; clone_size: -; j_call: TRBJ1-1; cdr3_aa: CASRGGAEAFF
d_call: -; v_call: TRBV19; clone_size: -; j_call: TRBJ1-6; cdr3_aa: CASKEGIYNSPLHF
d_call: TRBD2; v_call: TRBV5-6; clone_size: -; j_call: TRBJ2-1; cdr3_aa: CASSEGLAGAEQFF
d_call: TRBD1; v_call: TRBV3-1/TRBV3-2; clone_size: -; j_call: TRBJ2-7; cdr3_aa: CASSPFGTGRNEQYF
d_call: TRBD1; v_call: TRBV9; clone_size: -; j_call: TRBJ2-7; cdr3_aa: CASSKDRDRGVQYF
d_call: TRBD1; v_call: TRBV2; clone_size: -; j_call: TRBJ2-3; cdr3_aa: CASSEDRVNTDTQYF
d_call: TRBD1; v_call: TRBV2; clone_size: -; j_call: TRBJ2-7; cdr3_aa: CASSPTGGNEQYF
d_call: TRBD1; v_call: TRBV5-1; clone_size: -; j_call: TRBJ1-4; cdr3_aa: CASSLTTLGQEIATNEKLFF
d_call: -; v_call: TRBV11-3; clone_size: -; j_call: TRBJ1-4; cdr3_aa: CASSSQGLSNEKLFF
d_call: -; v_call: TRBV12-3/TRBV12-4; clone_size: -; j_call: TRBJ2-3; cdr3_aa: CASSLVGDTQYF
d_call: -; v_call: TRBV5-3; clone_size: -; j_call: TRBJ1-6; cdr3_aa: CARSFRPSSYNSPLHF
d_call: -; v_call: TRBV3-1/TRBV3-2; clone_size: -; j_call: TRBJ1-6; cdr3_aa: CASSQPQGNSPLHF
d_call: TRBD2; v_call: TRBV6-2/TRBV6-3; clone_size: once; j_call: TRBJ2-7; cdr3_aa: CASNYGLAGEQYF
d_call: -; v_call: TRBV5-1; clone_size: -; j_call: TRBJ2-7; cdr3_aa: CASSREGIGEQYF
d_call: -; v_call: TRBV5-1; clone_size: -; j_call: TRBJ2-5; cdr3_aa: CASSLAAGREETQYF
d_call: TRBD1; v_call: TRBV29-1; clone_size: -; j_call: TRBJ1-3; cdr3_aa: CSVGQGGTSGNTIYF
d_call: TRBD2; v_call: TRBV6-4; clone_size: few; j_call: TRBJ2-3; cdr3_aa: CASSDSATSGGTDTQYF
d_call: TRBD2; v_call: TRBV7-9; clone_size: -; j_call: TRBJ2-1; cdr3_aa: CASSPLAGGTKQFF
d_call: -; v_call: TRBV7-9; clone_size: -; j_call: TRBJ2-3; cdr3_aa: CASSPQGGSTDTQYF
d_call: -; v_call: TRBV19; clone_size: -; j_call: TRBJ2-5; cdr3_aa: CASSLRLGLWETQYF
d_call: TRBD1; v_call: TRBV25-1; clone_size: -; j_call: TRBJ2-7; cdr3_aa: CASSESYSGQGANEQYF
d_call: TRBD1; v_call: TRBV10-3; clone_size: -; j_call: TRBJ2-7; cdr3_aa: CATGQGAHEQYF
d_call: TRBD2; v_call: TRBV6-5; clone_size: -; j_call: TRBJ2-7; cdr3_aa: CASSGGGGRYEQYF
d_call: TRBD2; v_call: TRBV18; clone_size: -; j_call: TRBJ2-7; cdr3_aa: CASSPTSGGSYEQYF
d_call: -; v_call: TRBV4-1; clone_size: -; j_call: TRBJ2-1; cdr3_aa: CASSQAGAAGLDNEQFF
d_call: -; v_call: TRBV6-4; clone_size: -; j_call: TRBJ1-2; cdr3_aa: CASSRQGTYGYTF
d_call: -; v_call: TRBV7-9; clone_size: -; j_call: TRBJ1-2; cdr3_aa: CASSLTSGDGYTF
d_call: TRBD2; v_call: TRBV6-2/TRBV6-3; clone_size: few; j_call: TRBJ2-1; cdr3_aa: CASSYPLYSGSGDEQFF
d_call: -; v_call: TRBV18; clone_size: -; j_call: TRBJ2-2; cdr3_aa: CASSPNGFANTGELFF
d_call: -; v_call: TRBV5-5; clone_size: -; j_call: TRBJ2-5; cdr3_aa: CASSFTSAETQYF
d_call: TRBD2; v_call: TRBV18; clone_size: -; j_call: TRBJ2-7; cdr3_aa: CASSPPISGGSYEQYF